The present T cell receptor (beta chain) was sequenced within a study of vaccination effects on CD4 cells after COVID-19. In regard to this clone: Its cognate antigen is unknown.

Using viral peptide pools, the ViraFEST assay grew out antigen-specific CD4+ T cells prior to sequencing. Once cultured for more than nine days, the cells underwent separation to obtain CD4+ T cells. It was two doses of either the BNT162b2 or mRNA-1273 vaccine that participants received. Trimming removed 3 bases from V and 4 bases from J; junction bases left unmatched: 12. This CDR3 comprises 18 residues. CDR1 SGHRS and CDR2 YFSETQ come from the germline V gene. Libraries were prepared by immunoSEQ multiplex PCR; TCRdb keeps only in-frame clonotypes and omits some of them. Among tens of thousands of clones listed, 70% to 85% were seen once.

The sample was CD4+ T cells from PBMCs cultured with HCoV-229E spike peptides, taken after COVID-19 vaccination. V is TRBV5-1 and J is TRBJ1-6, with 8 bases lining up with TRBD1. The origin of this receptor is a human donor who received a COVID-19 vaccine. CDR3 region: CASSSGQGGAEYNSPLHF. In nucleotides, the CDR3 is TGCGCCAGCAGCTCTGGACAGGGAGGTGCTGAGTATAATTCACCCCTCCACTTT.